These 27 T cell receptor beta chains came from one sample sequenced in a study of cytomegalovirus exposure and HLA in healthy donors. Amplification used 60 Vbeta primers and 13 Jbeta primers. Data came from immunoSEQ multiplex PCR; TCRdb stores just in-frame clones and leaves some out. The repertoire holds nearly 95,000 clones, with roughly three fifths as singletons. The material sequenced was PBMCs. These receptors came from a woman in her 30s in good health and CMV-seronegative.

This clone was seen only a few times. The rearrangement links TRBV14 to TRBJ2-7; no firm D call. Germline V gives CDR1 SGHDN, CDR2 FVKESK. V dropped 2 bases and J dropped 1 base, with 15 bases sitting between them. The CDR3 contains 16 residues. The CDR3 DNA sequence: TGTGCCAGCAGCCAATTTCTTCAGTCTCCGTCCTACGAGCAGTACTTC. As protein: CASSQFLQSPSYEQYF.

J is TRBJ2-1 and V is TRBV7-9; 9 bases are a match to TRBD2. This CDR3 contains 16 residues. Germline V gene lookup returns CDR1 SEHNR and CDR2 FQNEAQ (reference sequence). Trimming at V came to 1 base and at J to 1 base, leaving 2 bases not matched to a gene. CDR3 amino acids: CASSLVSGRSYNEQFF. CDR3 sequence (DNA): TGTGCCAGCAGCTTAGTGAGCGGGAGGTCCTACAATGAGCAGTTCTTC.

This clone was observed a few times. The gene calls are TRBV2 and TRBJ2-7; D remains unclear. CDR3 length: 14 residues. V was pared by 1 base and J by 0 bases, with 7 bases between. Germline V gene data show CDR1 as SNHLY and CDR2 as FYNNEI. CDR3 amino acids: CASSEDVSSYEQYF. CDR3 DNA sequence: TGTGCCAGCAGTGAAGACGTCAGCTCCTACGAGCAGTACTTC.

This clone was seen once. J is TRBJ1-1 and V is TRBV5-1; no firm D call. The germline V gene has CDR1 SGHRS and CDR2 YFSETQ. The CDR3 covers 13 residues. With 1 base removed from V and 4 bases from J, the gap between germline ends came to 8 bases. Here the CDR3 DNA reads TGCGCCAGCAGCTTGCACCTCAGCACTGAAGCTTTCTTT. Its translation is CASSLHLSTEAFF.

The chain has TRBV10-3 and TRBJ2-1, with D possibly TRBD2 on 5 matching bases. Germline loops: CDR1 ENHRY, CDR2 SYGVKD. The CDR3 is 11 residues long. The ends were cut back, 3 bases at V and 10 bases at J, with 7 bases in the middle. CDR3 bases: TGTGCCATCAGTGATTGGGAGGAGCAGTTCTTC. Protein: CAISDWEEQFF.

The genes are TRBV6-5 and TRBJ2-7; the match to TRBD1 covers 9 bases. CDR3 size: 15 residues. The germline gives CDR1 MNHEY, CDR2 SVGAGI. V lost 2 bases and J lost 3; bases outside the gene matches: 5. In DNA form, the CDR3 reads TGTGCCAGCAGTTACGATGGACAGGGGTTCTACGAGCAGTACTTC. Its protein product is CASSYDGQGFYEQYF.

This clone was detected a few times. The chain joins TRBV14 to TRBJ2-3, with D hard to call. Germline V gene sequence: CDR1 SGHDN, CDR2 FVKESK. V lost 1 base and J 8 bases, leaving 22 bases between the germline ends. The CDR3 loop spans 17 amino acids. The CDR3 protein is CASSQVWAAYDHVTQYF. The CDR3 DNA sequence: TGTGCCAGCAGCCAAGTTTGGGCAGCATACGACCACGTTACGCAGTATTTT.

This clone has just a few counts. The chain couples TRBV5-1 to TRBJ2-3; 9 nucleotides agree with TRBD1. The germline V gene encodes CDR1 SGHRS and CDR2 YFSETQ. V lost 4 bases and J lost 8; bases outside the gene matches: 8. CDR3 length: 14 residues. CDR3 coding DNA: TGCGCCAGCAGCCAGGGACAGGGAATGGGTACGCAGTATTTT. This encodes CASSQGQGMGTQYF. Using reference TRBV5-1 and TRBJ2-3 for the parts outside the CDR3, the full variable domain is KAGVTQTPRYLIKTRGQQVTLSCSPISGHRSVSWYQQTPGQGLQFLFEYFSETQRNKGNFPGRFSGRQFSNSRSEMNVSTLELGDSALYLCASSQGQGMGTQYFGPGTRLTVL.

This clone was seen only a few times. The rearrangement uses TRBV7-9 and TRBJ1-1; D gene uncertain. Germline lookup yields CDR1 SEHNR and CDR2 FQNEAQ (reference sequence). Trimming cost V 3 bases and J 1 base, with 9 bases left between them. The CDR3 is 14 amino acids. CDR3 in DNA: TGTGCCAGCAGCTTTTTTCTTAGGAACACTGAAGCTTTCTTT. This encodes CASSFFLRNTEAFF.

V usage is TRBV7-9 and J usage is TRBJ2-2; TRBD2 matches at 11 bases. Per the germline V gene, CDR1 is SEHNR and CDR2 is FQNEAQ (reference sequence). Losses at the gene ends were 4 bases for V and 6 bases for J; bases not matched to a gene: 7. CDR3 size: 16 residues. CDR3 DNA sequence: TGTGCCAGCAGCTCGGGACTAGCGGAGGAGGCCGGGGAGCTGTTTTTT. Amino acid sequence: CASSSGLAEEAGELFF.

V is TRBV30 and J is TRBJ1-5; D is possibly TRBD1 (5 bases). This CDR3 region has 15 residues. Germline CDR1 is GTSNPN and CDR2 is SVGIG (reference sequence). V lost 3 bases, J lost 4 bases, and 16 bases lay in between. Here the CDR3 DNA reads TGTGCCTGGAGCCTTAGGGGCCGAAGGAATCAGCCCCAGCATTTT. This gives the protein CAWSLRGRRNQPQHF.

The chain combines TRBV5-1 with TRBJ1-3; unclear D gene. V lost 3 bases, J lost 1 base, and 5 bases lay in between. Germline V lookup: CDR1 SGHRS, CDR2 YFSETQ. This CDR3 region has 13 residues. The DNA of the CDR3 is TGCGCCAGCAGCTGGAGTTCTGGAAACACCATATATTTT. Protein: CASSWSSGNTIYF.

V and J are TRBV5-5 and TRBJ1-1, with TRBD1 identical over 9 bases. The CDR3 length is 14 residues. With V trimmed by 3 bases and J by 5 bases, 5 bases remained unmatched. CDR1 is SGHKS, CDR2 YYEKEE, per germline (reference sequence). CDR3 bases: TGTGCCAGCAGCTCCTACAGGGGGCGGACTGAAGCTTTCTTT. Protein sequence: CASSSYRGRTEAFF.

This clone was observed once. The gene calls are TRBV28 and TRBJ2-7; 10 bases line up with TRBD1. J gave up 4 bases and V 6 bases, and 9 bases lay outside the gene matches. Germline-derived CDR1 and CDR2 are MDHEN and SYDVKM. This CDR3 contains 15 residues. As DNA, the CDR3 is TGTGCCAGCAGACCACTACGGGACAGGGGATACGAGCAGTACTTC. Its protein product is CASRPLRDRGYEQYF. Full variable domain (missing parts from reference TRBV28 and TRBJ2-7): DVKVTQSSRYLVKRTGEKVFLECVQDMDHENMFWYRQDPGLGLRLIYFSYDVKMKEKGDIPEGYSVSREKKERFSLILESASTNQTSMYLCASRPLRDRGYEQYFGPGTRLTVT.

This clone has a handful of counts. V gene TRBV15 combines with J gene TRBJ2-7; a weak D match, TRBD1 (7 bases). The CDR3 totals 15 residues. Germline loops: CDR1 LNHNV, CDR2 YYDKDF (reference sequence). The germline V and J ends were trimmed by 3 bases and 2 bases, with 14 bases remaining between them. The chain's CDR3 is CATSSAQGEAYEQYF. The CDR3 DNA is TGTGCCACCAGCAGCGCGCAGGGGGAGGCCTACGAGCAGTACTTC.

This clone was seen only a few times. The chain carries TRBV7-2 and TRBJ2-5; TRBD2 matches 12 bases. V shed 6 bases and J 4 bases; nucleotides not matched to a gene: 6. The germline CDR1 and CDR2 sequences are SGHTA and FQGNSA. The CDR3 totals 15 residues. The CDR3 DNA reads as TGTGCCAGCAGACTAGCGGGGGGAATCGGAGAGACCCAGTACTTC. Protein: CASRLAGGIGETQYF.

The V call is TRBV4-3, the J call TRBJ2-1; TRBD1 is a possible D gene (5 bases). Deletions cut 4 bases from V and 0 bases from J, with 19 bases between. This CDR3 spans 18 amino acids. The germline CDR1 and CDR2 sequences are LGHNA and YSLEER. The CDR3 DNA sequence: TGCGCCAGCAGCCCGCAGGCCCCGGCAAGGGGCTCCTACAATGAGCAGTTCTTC. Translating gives CASSPQAPARGSYNEQFF.

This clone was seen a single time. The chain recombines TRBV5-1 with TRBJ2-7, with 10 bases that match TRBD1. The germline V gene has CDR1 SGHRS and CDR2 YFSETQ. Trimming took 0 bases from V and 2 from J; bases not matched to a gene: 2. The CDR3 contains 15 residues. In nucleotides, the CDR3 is TGCGCCAGCAGCTTGGAGACAGGGGGCACCTACGAGCAGTACTTC. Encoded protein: CASSLETGGTYEQYF.

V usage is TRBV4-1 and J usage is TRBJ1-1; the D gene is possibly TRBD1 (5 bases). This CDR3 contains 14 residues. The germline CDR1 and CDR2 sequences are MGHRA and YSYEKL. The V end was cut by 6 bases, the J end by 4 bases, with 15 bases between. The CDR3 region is CASRGVLRGTEAFF. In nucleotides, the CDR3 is TGCGCCAGCAGAGGGGTCCTTCGTGGCACTGAAGCTTTCTTT.

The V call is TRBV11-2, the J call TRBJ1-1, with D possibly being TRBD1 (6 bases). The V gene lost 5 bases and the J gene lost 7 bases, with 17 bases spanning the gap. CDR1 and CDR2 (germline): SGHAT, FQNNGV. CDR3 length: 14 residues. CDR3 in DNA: TGTGCCAGCAGCGTGGGGGGGAGGACAGATGAAGCTTTCTTT. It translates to CASSVGGRTDEAFF. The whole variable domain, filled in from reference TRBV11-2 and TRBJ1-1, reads EAGVAQSPRYKIIEKRQSVAFWCNPISGHATLYWYQQILGQGPKLLIQFQNNGVVDDSQLPKDRFSAERLKGVDSTLKIQPAKLEDSAVYLCASSVGGRTDEAFFGQGTRLTVV.

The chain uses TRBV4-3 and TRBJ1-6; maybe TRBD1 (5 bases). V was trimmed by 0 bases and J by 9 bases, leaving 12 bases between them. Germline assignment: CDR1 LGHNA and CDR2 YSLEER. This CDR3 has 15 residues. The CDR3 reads CASSQDDSKVSPLHF. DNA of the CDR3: TGCGCCAGCAGCCAAGATGACAGCAAGGTTTCACCCCTCCACTTT.

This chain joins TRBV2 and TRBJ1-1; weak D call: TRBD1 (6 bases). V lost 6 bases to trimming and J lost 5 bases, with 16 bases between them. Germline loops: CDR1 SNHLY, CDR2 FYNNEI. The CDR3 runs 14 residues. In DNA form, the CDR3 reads TGTGCCAGCAGATCGGACAGTGTTGAAACTGAAGCTTTCTTT. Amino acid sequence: CASRSDSVETEAFF.

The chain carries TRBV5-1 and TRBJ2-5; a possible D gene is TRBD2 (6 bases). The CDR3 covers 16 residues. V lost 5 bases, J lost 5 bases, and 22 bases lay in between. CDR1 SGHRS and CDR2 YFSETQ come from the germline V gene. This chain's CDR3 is CASRRHGEARQETQYF. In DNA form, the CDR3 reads TGCGCCAGCAGACGGCACGGGGAGGCGCGGCAGGAGACCCAGTACTTC.

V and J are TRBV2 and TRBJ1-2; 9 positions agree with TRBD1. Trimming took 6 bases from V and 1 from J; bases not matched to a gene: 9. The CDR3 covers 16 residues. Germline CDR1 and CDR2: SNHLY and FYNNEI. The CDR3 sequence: CASRLQGASDNYGYTF. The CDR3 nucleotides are TGTGCCAGCAGGTTACAGGGGGCCTCTGATAACTATGGCTACACCTTC.

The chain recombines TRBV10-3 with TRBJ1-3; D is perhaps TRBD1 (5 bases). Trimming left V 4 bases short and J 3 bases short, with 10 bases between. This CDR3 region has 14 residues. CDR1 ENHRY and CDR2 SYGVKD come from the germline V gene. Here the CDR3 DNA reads TGTGCCATCAGTGTAGGGGCAGGTGGAAACACCATATATTTT. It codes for CAISVGAGGNTIYF.

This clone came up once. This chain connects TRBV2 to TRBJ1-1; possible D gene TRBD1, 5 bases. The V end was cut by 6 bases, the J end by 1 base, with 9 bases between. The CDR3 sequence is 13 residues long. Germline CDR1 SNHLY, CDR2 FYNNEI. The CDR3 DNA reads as TGTGCCAGCAGGCCTGGGGCGAACACTGAAGCTTTCTTT. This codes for CASRPGANTEAFF.

CDR3 protein: CASSGRSGSHEQFF. In DNA, the CDR3 is TGCGCCAGCAGCGGAAGAAGCGGGAGCCATGAGCAGTTCTTC. The chain uses TRBV4-1 and TRBJ2-1; 8 bases line up with TRBD2. V shed 5 bases, J shed 8 bases, and the junction held 8 bases outside the gene matches. This CDR3 comprises 14 residues. Germline V gene lookup returns CDR1 MGHRA and CDR2 YSYEKL.